The sequence of this T cell receptor (beta chain) was determined in a study of T cells in localized non-small cell lung cancer. J gave up 0 bases and V 6 bases, and 6 bases lay outside the gene matches. There are 15 residues in the CDR3. Looked up from germline, CDR1 is MNHEY and CDR2 is SVGAGI. Assay: immunoSEQ multiplex PCR; the TCRdb copy retains only in-frame clones and omits some. Counted here are roughly 66,000 clones, roughly 90% occurring once; the ten biggest clones make up roughly 1.9%. Findings of the study overall: Longer overall survival associated with higher blood T cell density; shorter survival with higher adjacent-lung clonality. Without multi-region sequencing, intratumor heterogeneity could not be excluded. Uninvolved adjacent lung had higher T cell clonality than tumor and all other tissues. Paired adjacent lung recovered a median approximately 62 of the top 100 tumor clones.

With regard to this clone: The target antigen is unknown.

The sample in question was peripheral blood, obtained before any cancer treatment. The TCR was taken from a woman between 35 and 75 years old with stage I lung adenocarcinoma. The chain recombines TRBV6-5 with TRBJ1-2, with 8 bases aligning to TRBD1. CDR3 DNA sequence: TGTGCCAGCAGGCTACAGACAGGGGCTAACTATGGCTACACCTTC. This gives the protein CASRLQTGANYGYTF.